This passage covers 9 T cell receptor beta chains from one sample sequenced in a study. One entry per CDR3 protein results from TCRdb running MiXCR on the 5' RACE reads. The sample lists roughly 54,000 distinct CDR3 sequences; more than 15% were seen once. The sample comprised naive CD4+ T cells sorted from blood. Subset noted: naive CD4+ T cells, CD4+CD45RA+CD25-. The receptors were sampled from a female donor with breast cancer.

This clonotype was detected many times. The chain uses TRBV7-6 and TRBJ1-1; no clear D gene. Germline CDR1 is SGHVS and CDR2 is FNYEAQ. There are 14 residues in the CDR3. Trimming removed 4 bases from V and 5 bases from J, with 14 bases in between. CDR3 DNA sequence: TGTGCCAGCAGCTCTCAGGAGGGTGTTACTGAAGCTTTCTTT. Amino acids: CASSSQEGVTEAFF.

Worth noting for this clonotype: The junction differs from germline at one of its ends, possibly a read error. The genes are TRBV5-5 and TRBJ1-1; D is possibly TRBD1 (5 bases). The germline CDR1 and CDR2 sequences are SGHKS and YYEKEE (reference sequence). The CDR3 covers 15 residues. Here the CDR3 reads CASSLTQEMNTEACF. Written as DNA, the CDR3 is TGTGCCAGCAGCTTGACACAGGAGATGAACACTGAAGCTTGCTTT.

The chain has TRBV5-1 and TRBJ1-3; D is ambiguous. Germline CDR1 SGHRS, CDR2 YFSETQ. Trimming removed 2 bases at V and 4 bases at J, with 10 bases between. This CDR3 has 14 residues. The CDR3 loop reads CASSFGTEGNTIYF. Here the CDR3 DNA reads TGCGCCAGCAGCTTCGGTACAGAAGGAAACACCATATATTTT.

Many counts were recorded for this clonotype. In DNA form, the CDR3 reads TGCGCCAGCAGCCGAGACCTGAATCAGCCCCAGCATTTT. Encoded protein: CASSRDLNQPQHF. V gene TRBV5-1 combines with J gene TRBJ1-5; D gene unclear. Germline V lookup: CDR1 SGHRS, CDR2 YFSETQ. The CDR3 covers 13 residues. Trimming took off 4 bases at V and 4 bases at J, with 9 bases between the two ends.

The table lists this clonotype with a few counts. J is TRBJ2-5 and V is TRBV6-6; TRBD2 aligns across 11 bases. From germline, CDR1 is MNHNY and CDR2 SVGAGI (reference sequence). CDR3 size: 15 residues. V dropped 6 bases and J dropped 8; count of bases not matched to a gene: 11. The CDR3 nucleotides are TGTGCCAGCAGCCGGTTGACTAGCGGGGCTACCACCCAGTACTTC. It translates to CASSRLTSGATTQYF.

The chain employs TRBV6-5 and TRBJ2-1; 9 nucleotides line up with TRBD2. Unmatched junction bases numbered 13, after V lost 8 bases and J lost 8 bases. The CDR3 totals 15 residues. CDR1 and CDR2 (germline): MNHEY, SVGAGI. This CDR3 reads CASALAGKLEDEQFF. CDR3 in DNA: TGTGCCAGCGCCCTAGCGGGAAAACTAGAGGATGAGCAGTTCTTC.

This clonotype occurred many times. The chain employs TRBV12-3 or TRBV12-4 and TRBJ1-5; a weak D match, TRBD1 (5 bases). This CDR3 has 14 amino acids. Deletions cut 3 bases from V and 3 bases from J, with 9 bases between. The CDR3 DNA sequence: TGTGCCAGCAGTTTCGGACAAGACAATCAGCCCCAGCATTTT. As protein: CASSFGQDNQPQHF.

Note on this clonotype: As the CDR3 is not closed by the conserved phenylalanine or tryptophan, this likely results from a read error. The chain couples TRBV6-6 to TRBJ1-6; D remains ambiguous. V was cut by 0 bases and J by 4 bases, with 4 bases left in between. CDR3 length: 14 amino acids. Germline V CDR1 and CDR2: MNHNY, SVGAGI (reference sequence). DNA of the CDR3: TGTGCCAGCAGTTACTCGGTTTATAATTCACCCCTCCACTCT. Protein sequence: CASSYSVYNSPLHS.

This clonotype was detected only a few times. This rearrangement joins TRBV12-3 or TRBV12-4 to TRBJ2-3, with D possibly TRBD2 on 5 matching bases. The germline V and J ends were trimmed by 6 bases and 0 bases, with 13 bases remaining between them. The CDR3 length is 15 residues. The CDR3 region is CASSLDWTSTDTQYF. DNA for the CDR3: TGTGCCAGCAGCCTGGACTGGACTAGCACAGATACGCAGTATTTT.